One and the same sample provided the 20 T cell receptor beta chains below, sequenced in a study of blood T cell repertoires in COVID-19. The table came from immunoSEQ multiplex PCR; TCRdb's copy has only in-frame clones and leaves some out. The table lists under 55,000 clones, 79% of them singletons, with more than 25% in the top ten. The specimen sequenced was peripheral blood. The source of these receptors is a man aged 70 or older with acute or convalescent COVID-19.

This chain joins TRBV19 and TRBJ1-6, with 9 bases aligning to TRBD1. Germline CDR1 reads LNHDA; CDR2 reads SQIVND (reference sequence). V lost 5 bases, J lost 8 bases, and 10 bases stayed unmatched. This CDR3 has 16 residues. CDR3 region: CASSPRTGALYSPLHF. CDR3 nucleotide sequence: TGTGCCAGTAGTCCGAGGACAGGGGCCCTTTATTCACCCCTCCACTTT.

This chain uses TRBV29-1 with TRBJ2-7; a possible D gene is TRBD2 (6 bases). Germline V gene data show CDR1 as SQVTM and CDR2 as ANQGSEA. V was trimmed by 4 bases and J by 5 bases, leaving 12 bases between them. The CDR3 is made up of 12 amino acids. In nucleotides, the CDR3 is TGCAGCGTTGCGGAGGGAAGACACGAGCAGTACTTC. Amino acids: CSVAEGRHEQYF.

In its sample, this clone was seen once. This chain links TRBV2 with TRBJ1-2; TRBD1 agrees at 9 bases. The V gene end was trimmed by 5 bases and the J gene end by 5 bases; junction bases not matched to a gene: 3. CDR3 size: 13 residues. CDR1 and CDR2 from the germline V gene are SNHLY and FYNNEI. This chain's CDR3 is CASSWDRDYGYTF. As DNA, the CDR3 is TGTGCCAGCAGTTGGGACAGGGATTATGGCTACACCTTC.

CDR3 coding DNA: TGTGCCAGCAGTTTCAGCGGAGGGGAGCTGTTTTTT. Its translation: CASSFSGGELFF. The chain recombines TRBV28 with TRBJ2-2, with a tentative D call TRBD2 (5 bases). The CDR3 extends over 12 amino acids. Germline CDR1 and CDR2: MDHEN and SYDVKM. V dropped 3 bases and J dropped 8 bases, with 7 bases sitting between them.

Notes on this clone: Other DNA variants within this sample encode the same CDR3. This chain joins TRBV28 and TRBJ2-5; D is unclear. V shed 11 bases and J shed 5 bases, with 30 bases lying between them. Germline CDR1 is MDHEN and CDR2 is SYDVKM. This CDR3 spans 17 amino acids. The CDR3 here is CAFGKLGRLARRETQYF. The CDR3 nucleotides read TGTGCCTTCGGTAAGCTGGGCCGGTTGGCCCGACGGGAGACCCAGTACTTC. Full variable domain (outside the CDR3, taken from reference TRBV28 and TRBJ2-5): DVKVTQSSRYLVKRTGEKVFLECVQDMDHENMFWYRQDPGLGLRLIYFSYDVKMKEKGDIPEGYSVSREKKERFSLILESASTNQTSMYLCAFGKLGRLARRETQYFGPGTRLLVL.

V gene TRBV5-1 combines with J gene TRBJ2-7, with D possibly TRBD2 on 6 matching bases. V dropped 10 bases and J dropped 1 base, with 18 bases sitting between them. Germline values: CDR1 SGHRS, CDR2 YFSETQ. This CDR3 spans 14 amino acids. CDR3 region: CAGKREEGSYEQYF. The CDR3 nucleotides are TGCGCCGGTAAGAGGGAGGAGGGTTCCTACGAGCAGTACTTC.

J is TRBJ2-1 and V is TRBV6-5; 9 bases line up with TRBD2. V lost 2 bases and J lost 15; bases outside the gene matches: 14. The CDR3 length is 15 residues. Per germline, CDR1 MNHEY and CDR2 SVGAGI. CDR3 in amino acids: CASSYGVAGVFGTFF. The CDR3 DNA reads TGTGCCAGCAGTTACGGGGTAGCGGGGGTCTTCGGAACGTTCTTC.

The gene calls are TRBV27 and TRBJ2-5; 11 bases fit TRBD2. The V gene end was trimmed by 2 bases and the J gene end by 4 bases; junction bases not matched to a gene: 12. Germline CDR1 is MNHEY and CDR2 is SMNVEV (reference sequence). This CDR3 has 18 residues. CDR3 nucleotides: TGTGCCAGCAGTTTAGGGTCTAGCGGGAGGAGAGGGCTAGAGACCCAGTACTTC. This gives the protein CASSLGSSGRRGLETQYF.

This clone was seen a few times. The chain is built from TRBV5-1 and TRBJ1-2; D ambiguous. CDR1 and CDR2 (germline): SGHRS, YFSETQ. The CDR3 extends over 15 amino acids. V was clipped by 0 bases and J by 2 bases, with 11 bases between them. CDR3 in DNA: TGCGCCAGCAGCTTGGCTCAGCGCGCAAACTATGGCTACACCTTC. Translated, it gives CASSLAQRANYGYTF. The full variable domain, in which reference TRBV5-1 and TRBJ1-2 provide the parts outside the CDR3, is KAGVTQTPRYLIKTRGQQVTLSCSPISGHRSVSWYQQTPGQGLQFLFEYFSETQRNKGNFPGRFSGRQFSNSRSEMNVSTLELGDSALYLCASSLAQRANYGYTFGSGTRLTVV.

The chain uses TRBV5-1 and TRBJ2-2; no firm D call. V was pared by 0 bases and J by 3 bases, with 9 bases between. The CDR3 is made up of 15 amino acids. Germline-derived CDR1 and CDR2 are SGHRS and YFSETQ. CDR3: CASSLGQMYTGELFF. CDR3 sequence (DNA): TGCGCCAGCAGCTTGGGCCAGATGTACACCGGGGAGCTGTTTTTT.

Here the CDR3 reads CASSSVPGQGGGGGAYNEQFF. DNA of the CDR3: TGTGCCAGCAGCTCAGTACCGGGACAGGGAGGTGGCGGGGGGGCCTACAATGAGCAGTTCTTC. This chain links TRBV7-6 with TRBJ2-1; the D call may be TRBD1 or TRBD2 (9 bases each). The CDR3 runs 21 residues. Trimming pared 4 bases from V and 2 bases from J, leaving 30 bases between. CDR1 is SGHVS and CDR2 is FNYEAQ in the germline V gene.

The sample holds a few counts of this clone. The J gene is TRBJ1-1, the V gene TRBV30, with 9 bases matching TRBD1. Unmatched junction bases numbered 6, after V lost 3 bases and J lost 1 base. The CDR3 spans 15 residues. CDR1 is GTSNPN, CDR2 SVGIG, per germline (reference sequence). The CDR3, as DNA: TGTGCCTGGAGGAGGGACAGGGCGGCGAACACTGAAGCTTTCTTT. It encodes CAWRRDRAANTEAFF.

This chain uses TRBV7-9 with TRBJ2-2; the match to TRBD1 covers 7 bases. Germline V gene data show CDR1 as SEHNR and CDR2 as FQNEAQ (reference sequence). The V gene end was trimmed by 1 base and the J gene end by 1 base; junction bases not matched to a gene: 3. This CDR3 has 16 residues. The CDR3 loop is CASSLGQGVNTGELFF. The CDR3 DNA reads as TGTGCCAGCAGCTTAGGGCAGGGGGTGAACACCGGGGAGCTGTTTTTT.

V usage is TRBV11-2 and J usage is TRBJ2-7; D unclear. The V end lost 0 bases, the J end lost 6 bases, and 9 bases lay between the germline ends. This CDR3 region has 13 residues. Germline CDR1 and CDR2: SGHAT and FQNNGV. The CDR3 is CASSLEVIGEQYF. DNA for the CDR3: TGTGCCAGCAGCTTAGAAGTAATCGGCGAGCAGTACTTC.

The chain has TRBV12-1 and TRBJ2-3; TRBD2, the table's D call, lacks a check against the DNA. TRBV12-1 is described as a pseudogene. The length of the CDR3 is 18 residues. The DNA for the CDR3 is TGTGCCAGCAGCGCAGAGCCGGGGAACCCCTCTAGCACAGATACGCAGTATTTT. Its protein product is CASSAEPGNPSSTDTQYF.

This chain uses TRBV7-9 with TRBJ2-5; 7 nucleotides align to TRBD1. Trimming at V came to 10 bases and at J to 1 base, leaving 6 bases not matched to a gene. CDR1 is SEHNR, CDR2 FQNEAQ, per germline (reference sequence). The CDR3 runs to 13 residues. The CDR3 region has the DNA TGTGCCACCACACAGGGGACCCAAGAGACCCAGTACTTC. It specifies CATTQGTQETQYF.

In this sample, this clone turned up once. The V and J genes are TRBV19 and TRBJ2-3; 7 bases map to TRBD1. There are 15 residues in the CDR3. Germline V CDR1 and CDR2: LNHDA, SQIVND (reference sequence). V trimming: 8 bases; J trimming: 0 bases; junction bases outside the gene matches: 8. The CDR3 DNA is TGTGCCAGTCAACCGGGACAGATAAGCACAGATACGCAGTATTTT. Protein sequence: CASQPGQISTDTQYF.

The chain couples TRBV19 to TRBJ2-5; 10 nucleotides agree with TRBD2. Germline V gene lookup returns CDR1 LNHDA and CDR2 SQIVND (reference sequence). The CDR3 length is 16 residues. After removal of 5 bases from V and 2 bases from J, the junction contained 8 bases not matched to a gene. CDR3 sequence (DNA): TGTGCCAGTAGTCCCACATCAGCGGGGGGGCAAGAGACCCAGTACTTC. This gives the protein CASSPTSAGGQETQYF.

V gene TRBV6-5 combines with J gene TRBJ2-2; 10 bases line up with TRBD1. Germline V lookup: CDR1 MNHEY, CDR2 SVGAGI. The trim removed 6 bases at V and 5 bases at J, leaving 6 bases unmatched. This CDR3 comprises 15 residues. The CDR3 region has the DNA TGTGCCAGCAGAGAGACAGGGGGCCAGACCGGGGAGCTGTTTTTT. Its protein is CASRETGGQTGELFF.

J is TRBJ1-1 and V is TRBV10-1; TRBD1 matches at 10 bases. Germline V gives CDR1 WNHNN, CDR2 SYGVQD (reference sequence). Trimming at V came to 8 bases and at J to 12 bases, leaving 12 bases not matched to a gene. The CDR3 has 13 residues. The CDR3 DNA follows: TGCGCCAGCCAAGCGGGACAGGGGTCCTTAACTTTCTTT. It yields the protein CASQAGQGSLTFF.